The 29 T cell receptor beta chains given below trace back to one sample, sequenced in a study of read filtering for tumor transcriptome and immune sequencing. This library used roughly 400 ng RNA and molecular barcoded adaptors spanning alpha/delta and beta/gamma chains. TCRdb itself ran the reads through MiXCR, one entry per CDR3 protein. Found here are over 50,000 distinct CDR3 sequences, under 20% of them singletons; the top ten hold about 14%. Sequenced input: a population of CD138-negative cells sorted from bone marrow. The receptors shown here come from a donor aged 40 or older with multiple myeloma.

A remark on this clonotype: This could be a read error, since a much larger clone is one nucleotide away. The chain uses TRBV15 and TRBJ2-1, with a tentative D call TRBD1 (6 bases). V was pared by 2 bases and J by 6 bases, with 17 bases between. Germline CDR1 is LNHNV and CDR2 is YYDKDF (reference sequence). CDR3 length equals 16 residues. CDR3 DNA sequence: TGTGCCACCAGCAGACGGTCGCCCAGGGGTGGCAATGAGCAGTTCTTC. Encoded protein: CATSRRSPRGGNEQFF.

This clonotype was counted many times. The CDR3 here is CASPPSLAGHNEQFF. The CDR3 DNA reads TGTGCCAGCCCTCCCTCTCTAGCGGGGCACAATGAGCAGTTCTTC. V usage is TRBV28 and J usage is TRBJ2-1; 9 nucleotides align to TRBD2. The CDR3 extends over 15 amino acids. V shed 8 bases, J shed 5 bases, and the junction held 10 bases outside the gene matches. Germline V gene lookup returns CDR1 MDHEN and CDR2 SYDVKM.

This clonotype was recorded many times. The chain couples TRBV5-1 to TRBJ2-5; D not certain. V shed 4 bases and J shed 1 base, with 11 bases lying between them. This CDR3 is 14 amino acids long. The V gene's germline CDR1 is SGHRS and CDR2 YFSETQ. DNA of the CDR3: TGCGCCAGCAGCCTCCAGAACTTCCAAGAGACCCAGTACTTC. It encodes CASSLQNFQETQYF.

This clonotype was counted ten times or more. The chain joins TRBV5-8 to TRBJ1-6; 9 nucleotides align to TRBD1. Germline CDR1 SGHTS, CDR2 YDEGEE. The V segment lost 4 bases and the J segment 0 bases; nucleotides outside the gene matches: 8. This CDR3 is built from 18 residues. CDR3 DNA sequence: TGTGCCAGCAGCCCGGACAGGGGACGTAGCTCCTATAATTCACCCCTCCACTTT. This sequence encodes CASSPDRGRSSYNSPLHF.

This clonotype was seen at least ten times. J is TRBJ1-4 and V is TRBV20-1, with D perhaps TRBD1 (6 bases). With 5 bases removed from V and 8 bases from J, the gap between germline ends came to 15 bases. The CDR3 spans 13 residues. The germline V gene has CDR1 DFQATT and CDR2 SNEGSKA (reference sequence). CDR3: CSASQGVREKLFF. The CDR3 region has the DNA TGCAGTGCTTCACAGGGTGTACGGGAAAAACTGTTTTTT.

Remarks on this clonotype: A much larger clone lies a single base off, so this may be a read error. The chain uses TRBV30 and TRBJ1-2; D not certain. The ends were cut back, 5 bases at V and 4 bases at J, with 17 bases in the middle. This CDR3 is built from 14 residues. Looked up from germline, CDR1 is GTSNPN and CDR2 is SVGIG (reference sequence). CDR3 amino acids: CAWGDPGSAYGYTF. The CDR3 DNA reads TGTGCCTGGGGTGATCCCGGGAGCGCCTATGGCTACACCTTC.

The sample holds a few counts of this clonotype. The chain links TRBV6-6 to TRBJ2-7, with D possibly being TRBD2 (5 bases). CDR3 length: 14 amino acids. Germline CDR1 reads MNHNY; CDR2 reads SVGAGI (reference sequence). Trimming removed 0 bases at V and 6 bases at J, with 12 bases between. CDR3 DNA sequence: TGTGCCAGCAGTTACTCGACGGGGTCCGGCGAGCAGTACTTC. This encodes CASSYSTGSGEQYF.

The table lists this clonotype with many counts. V is TRBV7-2 and J is TRBJ2-1; 14 bases align to TRBD2. After removal of 1 base from V and 15 bases from J, the junction contained 8 bases not matched to a gene. The CDR3 has 15 residues. From germline, CDR1 is SGHTA and CDR2 FQGNSA. The CDR3 DNA is TGTGCCAGCAGCTTAGGACTAGCGGGAGGGCCAATTATGTTCTTC. It encodes CASSLGLAGGPIMFF. Drawing the rest from reference TRBV7-2 and TRBJ2-1, the complete variable domain is GAGVSQSPSNKVTEKGKDVELRCDPISGHTALYWYRQSLGQGLEFLIYFQGNSAPDKSGLPSDRFSAERTGGSVSTLTIQRTQQEDSAVYLCASSLGLAGGPIMFFGPGTRLTVL.

This clonotype has a count of ten or more. This sequence joins TRBV25-1 and TRBJ1-2, with 7 bases fitting TRBD1. From germline, CDR1 is MGHDK and CDR2 SYGVNS. The CDR3 contains 13 residues. Trimming at V came to 3 bases and at J to 4 bases, leaving 2 bases not matched to a gene. CDR3 sequence: CASSDDRAYGYTF. The CDR3 DNA reads TGTGCCAGCAGTGACGACAGGGCCTATGGCTACACCTTC.

This sequence joins TRBV20-1 and TRBJ1-5, with D uncertain. Germline V gives CDR1 DFQATT, CDR2 SNEGSKA (reference sequence). The CDR3 has 15 residues. V gave up 4 bases and J gave up 3 bases, with 16 bases separating them. The CDR3 DNA follows: TGCAGTGCTACCAACTACGGACTGGACAATCAGCCCCAGCATTTT. Translating gives CSATNYGLDNQPQHF.

The chain couples TRBV20-1 to TRBJ2-7; 8 nucleotides agree with TRBD2. V shed 3 bases, J shed 3 bases, and the junction held 4 bases outside the gene matches. Germline V gives CDR1 DFQATT, CDR2 SNEGSKA (reference sequence). This CDR3 has 13 residues. The CDR3 here is CSASSSGGYEQYF. The CDR3 coding sequence is TGCAGTGCTAGTTCCAGCGGGGGCTACGAGCAGTACTTC.

The table lists this clonotype with many counts. The chain uses TRBV15 and TRBJ2-5, with D tentatively TRBD2 (7 bases). V dropped 4 bases and J dropped 1 base, with 13 bases sitting between them. Germline V gene data show CDR1 as LNHNV and CDR2 as YYDKDF (reference sequence). The CDR3 loop spans 15 amino acids. The CDR3 bases are TGTGCCACCAGCAACGGGGGGCTCTTCCAAGAGACCCAGTACTTC. Amino acid sequence: CATSNGGLFQETQYF.

This chain uses TRBV29-1 with TRBJ2-2; D is uncertain. CDR1 SQVTM and CDR2 ANQGSEA come from the germline V gene. The CDR3 sequence is 12 residues long. Trimming stripped 7 bases from V and 2 bases from J, with 8 bases between. The CDR3, as DNA: TGCAGCGCTGGCCTAAACACCGGGGAGCTGTTTTTT. Amino acid sequence: CSAGLNTGELFF.

This clonotype has a count of ten or more. In DNA, the CDR3 is TGTGCCAGCAGTGGGCCCCGACAGGGGTGGAACACCGGGGAGCTGTTTTTT. Translation gives CASSGPRQGWNTGELFF. The chain has TRBV2 and TRBJ2-2, with 8 bases lining up with TRBD1. This CDR3 contains 17 residues. V lost 4 bases to trimming and J lost 1 base; unmatched junction nucleotides: 8. Germline V gene lookup returns CDR1 SNHLY and CDR2 FYNNEI.

Comments on this clonotype: One base away lies a much larger clone, so this may be a sequencing read error. The CDR3 is CSVDTKRVNF. The CDR3 region has the DNA TGCAGCGTTGATACCAAACGGGTGAACTTC. The chain combines TRBV29-1 with TRBJ2-5; D uncertain. Germline CDR1 reads SQVTM; CDR2 reads ANQGSEA. The CDR3 runs to 10 residues.

This clonotype was seen more than once but under ten times. A single base separates this from a much larger clone, so it may be a read error. The chain has TRBV4-1 and TRBJ2-3, with 8 bases fitting TRBD2. The length of the CDR3 is 16 residues. The ends lost 1 base at V and 4 bases at J; junction bases unmatched: 7. CDR1 and CDR2 from the germline V gene are MGHRA and YSYEKL. The CDR3 DNA reads as TGCGCCAGCAGCCAAGGACTAGCGTACTACGCAGATACGCAGTATTTT. This gives the protein CASSQGLAYYADTQYF.

The sample holds a few counts of this clonotype. CDR3: CASGPNRGNIIGELFF. CDR3 coding DNA: TGTGCTAGTGGCCCTAACAGGGGTAATATTATCGGGGAGCTGTTTTTT. The chain has TRBV12-5 and TRBJ2-2, with 7 bases aligning to TRBD1. CDR1 and CDR2 from the germline V gene are LGHNT and FRNRAP. The CDR3 has 16 amino acids. V shed 6 bases, J shed 7 bases, and the junction held 14 bases outside the gene matches.

In this sample, this clonotype turned up many times. The chain uses TRBV12-3 or TRBV12-4 and TRBJ1-5; possibly TRBD1 for D (6 bases). Trimming removed 6 bases from V and 4 bases from J, with 10 bases in between. This CDR3 comprises 13 residues. Here the CDR3 DNA reads TGTGCCAGCAGCGCGACAGGTAATCAGCCCCAGCATTTT. Encoded protein: CASSATGNQPQHF.

As regards this clonotype: A much larger clone lies a single base off, so this may be a read error. The missing conserved phenylalanine or tryptophan at the end of this CDR3 makes a read error likely. V usage is TRBV11-2 and J usage is TRBJ2-1; D gene ambiguous. CDR1 SGHAT and CDR2 FQNNGV come from the germline V gene. The germline V and J ends were trimmed by 1 base and 7 bases, with 2 bases remaining between them. CDR3 size: 11 residues. The CDR3 spells CASSLANEQFL. The CDR3 region has the DNA TGTGCCAGCAGCTTAGCGAATGAGCAGTTCCTC.

This clonotype was seen at least ten times. The chain combines TRBV11-2 with TRBJ1-1, with unresolved D. Germline values: CDR1 SGHAT, CDR2 FQNNGV. The length of the CDR3 is 13 residues. V lost 0 bases, J lost 2 bases, and 4 bases lay in between. This CDR3 is CASSLDHNTEAFF. CDR3 DNA: TGTGCCAGCAGCTTAGACCACAACACTGAAGCTTTCTTT.

There are many counts of this clonotype. The genes are TRBV10-3 and TRBJ2-3; tentatively, D is TRBD1 (6 bases). The length of the CDR3 is 15 residues. From germline, CDR1 is ENHRY and CDR2 SYGVKD. The V gene lost 6 bases and the J gene lost 3 bases, with 16 bases spanning the gap. The CDR3 here is CAIREQGVRTDTQYF. In DNA form, the CDR3 reads TGTGCCATCAGGGAACAGGGCGTGAGAACAGATACGCAGTATTTT.

To note about this clonotype: The CDR3 ends on some other residue instead of the conserved phenylalanine or tryptophan, so this is likely a read error. This rearrangement joins TRBV6-6 to TRBJ1-1; no firm D call. The CDR3 is 17 amino acids. The V end was cut by 8 bases, the J end by 6 bases, with 28 bases between. Per the germline V gene, CDR1 is MNHNY and CDR2 is SVGAGI (reference sequence). CDR3 sequence (DNA): TGTGCCAGCGGAAAACCTTCCTTTGGGTCAGGATTGGCTGAAGCTTTCTCT. Translated, it gives CASGKPSFGSGLAEAFS.

This clonotype has a count of ten or more. The chain uses TRBV4-2 and TRBJ2-3; 11 nucleotides line up with TRBD2. V was clipped by 5 bases and J by 2 bases; unmatched bases: 9. The CDR3 contains 17 residues. Germline V gene data show CDR1 as LGHNA and CDR2 as YNFKEQ. Written as DNA, the CDR3 is TGTGCCAGCAGCACTAGCGGGGGAGCTCTAAACACAGATACGCAGTATTTT. It specifies CASSTSGGALNTDTQYF.

This clonotype was seen ten or more times. The chain recombines TRBV3-1 with TRBJ2-1; D is possibly TRBD1 (5 bases). Germline-derived CDR1 and CDR2 are LGHDT and YNNKEL (reference sequence). CDR3 size: 15 residues. V dropped 1 base and J dropped 8 bases, with 15 bases sitting between them. The CDR3 coding sequence is TGTGCCAGCAGCCAAGTATCCCGGACAACGGATGAGCAGTTCTTC. Residues: CASSQVSRTTDEQFF.

The rearrangement joins TRBV7-8 to TRBJ2-1; no clear D gene. Germline-derived CDR1 and CDR2 are SGHVS and FQNEAQ. This CDR3 comprises 12 residues. Trimming cost V 8 bases and J 4 bases, with 9 bases left between them. The CDR3 DNA sequence: TGTGCCAGCGCCCTTATTTACAATGAGCAGTTCTTC. Protein sequence: CASALIYNEQFF.

The table lists this clonotype with a few counts. This rearrangement joins TRBV28 to TRBJ1-2, with 8 positions matching TRBD1. After removal of 5 bases from V and 5 bases from J, the junction contained 7 bases not matched to a gene. The germline CDR1 and CDR2 sequences are MDHEN and SYDVKM. CDR3 length equals 14 residues. The CDR3 nucleotides are TGTGCCAGCAGTGTCCCGGACAGGGTGTATGGCTACACCTTC. This codes for CASSVPDRVYGYTF.

This clonotype has ten or more counts. The chain links TRBV28 to TRBJ1-1, with a weak D call TRBD1 (6 bases). CDR1 and CDR2 from the germline V gene are MDHEN and SYDVKM. V lost 7 bases to trimming and J lost 11 bases, with 17 bases between them. The CDR3 is 12 residues long. CDR3 in DNA: TGTGCCAGCACCCGGACAGCCCGGACGGCTTTCTTT. Translating it yields CASTRTARTAFF.

This clonotype was found many times. The CDR3 DNA follows: TGTGCCAGCAGCCAGGCTCCCGGGGGGGACTCAGATACGCAGTATTTT. This codes for CASSQAPGGDSDTQYF. J is TRBJ2-3 and V is TRBV3-1; 8 positions agree with TRBD2. The CDR3 runs 16 residues. CDR1 LGHDT and CDR2 YNNKEL come from the germline V gene (reference sequence). J lost 4 bases, V lost 3 bases, and 9 bases had no gene match.

This clonotype was observed at least ten times. V and J are TRBV21-1 and TRBJ2-7; whether TRBD1, the table's D call, matches the DNA was not checked. TRBV21-1 is labeled a pseudogene. The CDR3 has 15 amino acids. For the CDR3, the DNA is TGTGCCAGCAGCACCCGGGACAGGGGATTCTACGAGCAGTACTTC. This gives the protein CASSTRDRGFYEQYF.